This T cell receptor beta chain was recorded in a study of cytomegalovirus exposure and HLA in healthy donors. Whole-study findings and limits: Many donors shared some public TCRs, even though most TCR sequences were rare.

PCR amplification relied on 60 Vbeta primers (plus 13 Jbeta primers). The protocol was immunoSEQ multiplex PCR, while the TCRdb copy is restricted to in-frame clones and leaves out a portion. Of roughly 250,000 clones in the sample, about four fifths were seen once. Only one count was recorded for this clone. Its antigen is currently unknown. The source material was PBMCs. This TCR derives from a woman between 40 and 50 years old in good health and CMV-seropositive.

CDR3 nucleotide sequence: TGTGCCAGTAGCACCCCCGCCCCGGGACAGGGGAATAGGGGTCAGCCCCAGCATTTT. Translating gives CASSTPAPGQGNRGQPQHF. V and J are TRBV19 and TRBJ1-5; 10 nucleotides align to TRBD1. The CDR3 totals 19 residues. J gave up 6 bases and V 6 bases, and 20 bases lay outside the gene matches. In germline, CDR1 is LNHDA, CDR2 SQIVND (reference sequence).